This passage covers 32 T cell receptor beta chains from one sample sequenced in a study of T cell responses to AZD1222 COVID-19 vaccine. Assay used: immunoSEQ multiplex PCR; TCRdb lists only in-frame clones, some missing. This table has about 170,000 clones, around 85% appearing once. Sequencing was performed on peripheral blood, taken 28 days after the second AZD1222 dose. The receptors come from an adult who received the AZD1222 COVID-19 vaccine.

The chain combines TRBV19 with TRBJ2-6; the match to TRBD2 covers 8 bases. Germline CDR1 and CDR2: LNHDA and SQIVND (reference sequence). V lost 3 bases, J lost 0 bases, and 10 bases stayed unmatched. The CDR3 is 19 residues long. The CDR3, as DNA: TGTGCCAGTAGTATTCGGGGGGGCCGAAAGAGCTCTGGGGCCAACGTCCTGACTTTC. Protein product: CASSIRGGRKSSGANVLTF. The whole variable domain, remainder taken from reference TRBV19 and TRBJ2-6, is DGGITQSPKYLFRKEGQNVTLSCEQNLNHDAMYWYRQDPGQGLRLIYYSQIVNDFQKGDIAEGYSVSREKKESFPLTVTSAQKNPTAFYLCASSIRGGRKSSGANVLTFGAGSRLTVL.

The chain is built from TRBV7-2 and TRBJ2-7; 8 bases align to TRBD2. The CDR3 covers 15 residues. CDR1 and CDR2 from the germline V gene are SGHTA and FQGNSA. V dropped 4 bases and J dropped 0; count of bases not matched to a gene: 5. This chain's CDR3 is CASSSGGGLSYEQYF. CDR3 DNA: TGTGCCAGCAGCTCCGGGGGGGGCCTCTCCTACGAGCAGTACTTC.

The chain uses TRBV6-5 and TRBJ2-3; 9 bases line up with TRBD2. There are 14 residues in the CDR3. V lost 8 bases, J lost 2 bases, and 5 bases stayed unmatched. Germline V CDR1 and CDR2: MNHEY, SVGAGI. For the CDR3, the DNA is TGTGCCAGCGCCTTAGCGGGGGACACAGATACGCAGTATTTT. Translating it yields CASALAGDTDTQYF.

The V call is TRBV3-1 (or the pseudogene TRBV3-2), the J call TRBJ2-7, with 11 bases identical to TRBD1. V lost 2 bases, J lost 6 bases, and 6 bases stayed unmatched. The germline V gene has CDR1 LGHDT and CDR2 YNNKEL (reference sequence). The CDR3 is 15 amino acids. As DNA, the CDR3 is TGTGCCAGCAGCCAACCCGCAGGGACAGGGGGCGAGCAGTACTTC. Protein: CASSQPAGTGGEQYF.

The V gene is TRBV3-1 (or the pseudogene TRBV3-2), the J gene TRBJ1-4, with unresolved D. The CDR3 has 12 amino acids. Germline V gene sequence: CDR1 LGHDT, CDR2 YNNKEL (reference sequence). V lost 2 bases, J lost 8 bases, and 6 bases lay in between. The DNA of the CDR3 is TGTGCCAGCAGCCAATACGCAGAAAAACTGTTTTTT. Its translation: CASSQYAEKLFF.

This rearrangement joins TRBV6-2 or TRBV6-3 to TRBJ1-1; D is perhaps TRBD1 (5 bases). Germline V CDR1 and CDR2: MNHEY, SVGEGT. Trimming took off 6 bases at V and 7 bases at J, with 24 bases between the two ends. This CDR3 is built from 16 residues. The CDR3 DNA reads TGTGCCAGCAGCCCTTTAGGAGGGGTAGAGGTCAATGAAGCTTTCTTT. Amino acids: CASSPLGGVEVNEAFF.

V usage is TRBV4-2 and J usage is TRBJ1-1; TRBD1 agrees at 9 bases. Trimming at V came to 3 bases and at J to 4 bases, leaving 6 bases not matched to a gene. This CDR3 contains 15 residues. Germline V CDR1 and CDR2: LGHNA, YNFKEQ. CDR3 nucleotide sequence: TGTGCCAGCAGCCAGGACAGGGGCCTTAGCACTGAAGCTTTCTTT. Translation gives CASSQDRGLSTEAFF.

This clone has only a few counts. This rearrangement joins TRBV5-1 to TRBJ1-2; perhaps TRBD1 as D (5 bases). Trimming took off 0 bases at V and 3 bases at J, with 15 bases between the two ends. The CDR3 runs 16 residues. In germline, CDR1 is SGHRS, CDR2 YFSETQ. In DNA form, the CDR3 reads TGCGCCAGCAGCTTGGGAAGGGGAACGGGTTACTATGGCTACACCTTC. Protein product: CASSLGRGTGYYGYTF.

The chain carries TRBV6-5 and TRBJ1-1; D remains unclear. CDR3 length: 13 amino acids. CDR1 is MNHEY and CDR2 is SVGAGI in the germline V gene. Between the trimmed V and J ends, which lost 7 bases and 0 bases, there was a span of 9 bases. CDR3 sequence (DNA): TGTGCCAGCAAAAGTGGAGTGAACACTGAAGCTTTCTTT. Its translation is CASKSGVNTEAFF.

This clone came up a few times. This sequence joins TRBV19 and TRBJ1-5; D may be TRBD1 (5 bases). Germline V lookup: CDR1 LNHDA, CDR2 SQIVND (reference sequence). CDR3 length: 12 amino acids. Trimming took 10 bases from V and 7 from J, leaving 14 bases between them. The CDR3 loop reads CATKEGFQPQHF. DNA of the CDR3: TGTGCCACTAAAGAGGGGTTCCAGCCCCAGCATTTT.

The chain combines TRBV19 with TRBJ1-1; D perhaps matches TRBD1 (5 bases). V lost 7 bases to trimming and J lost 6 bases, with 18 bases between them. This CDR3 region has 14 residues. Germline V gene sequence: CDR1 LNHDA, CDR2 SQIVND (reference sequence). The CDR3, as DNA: TGTGCCAGTATAGTGAAGGCGGGGCGGCCTGAAGCTTTCTTT. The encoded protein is CASIVKAGRPEAFF. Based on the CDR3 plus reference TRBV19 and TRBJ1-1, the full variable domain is DGGITQSPKYLFRKEGQNVTLSCEQNLNHDAMYWYRQDPGQGLRLIYYSQIVNDFQKGDIAEGYSVSREKKESFPLTVTSAQKNPTAFYLCASIVKAGRPEAFFGQGTRLTVV.

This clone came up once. CDR3 loop: CATQDTLSSYEQYF. DNA for the CDR3: TGTGCCACCCAAGACACCCTGAGCTCCTACGAGCAGTACTTC. The chain carries TRBV6-5 and TRBJ2-7, with D unclear. This CDR3 is 14 amino acids long. Germline-derived CDR1 and CDR2 are MNHEY and SVGAGI. The V gene lost 10 bases and the J gene lost 0 bases, with 16 bases spanning the gap.

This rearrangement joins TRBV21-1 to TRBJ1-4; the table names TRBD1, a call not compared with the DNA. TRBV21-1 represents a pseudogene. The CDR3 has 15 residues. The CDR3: CASSIRTGGNEKLFF. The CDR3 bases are TGTGCCAGCAGCATTCGGACAGGAGGGAATGAAAAACTGTTTTTT.

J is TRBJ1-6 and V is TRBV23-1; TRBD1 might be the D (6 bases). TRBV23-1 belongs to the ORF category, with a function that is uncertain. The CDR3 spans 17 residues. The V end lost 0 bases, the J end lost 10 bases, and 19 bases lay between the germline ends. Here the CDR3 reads CASSQSGQKGGGSPLHF. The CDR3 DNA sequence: TGCGCCAGCAGTCAATCTGGACAGAAGGGTGGGGGGTCACCCCTCCACTTT.

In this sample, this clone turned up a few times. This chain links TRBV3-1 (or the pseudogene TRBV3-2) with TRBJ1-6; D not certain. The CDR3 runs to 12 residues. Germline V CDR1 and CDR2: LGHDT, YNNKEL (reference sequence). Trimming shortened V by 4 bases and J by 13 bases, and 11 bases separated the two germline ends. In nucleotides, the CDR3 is TGTGCCAGCAGCCCTCTATATGCGCCCCTCCACTTT. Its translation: CASSPLYAPLHF.

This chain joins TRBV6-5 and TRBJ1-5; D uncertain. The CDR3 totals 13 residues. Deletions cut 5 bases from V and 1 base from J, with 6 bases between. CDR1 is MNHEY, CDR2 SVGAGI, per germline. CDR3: CASSLDSNQPQHF. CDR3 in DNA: TGTGCCAGCAGTCTCGACAGCAATCAGCCCCAGCATTTT.

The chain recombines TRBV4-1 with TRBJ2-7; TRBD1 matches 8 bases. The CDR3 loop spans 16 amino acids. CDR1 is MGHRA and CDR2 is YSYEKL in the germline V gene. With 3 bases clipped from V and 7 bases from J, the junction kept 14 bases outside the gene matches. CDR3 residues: CASSQVRTGSGNEQYF. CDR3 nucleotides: TGCGCCAGCAGCCAGGTACGGACAGGGAGTGGAAATGAGCAGTACTTC.

The CDR3 loop is CASHLLGNTEAFF. CDR3 DNA: TGTGCCAGCCACCTGCTGGGAAACACTGAAGCTTTCTTT. V gene TRBV7-9 combines with J gene TRBJ1-1; no definite D call. Deletions cut 8 bases from V and 2 bases from J, with 12 bases between. Germline V gives CDR1 SEHNR, CDR2 FQNEAQ (reference sequence). The CDR3 contains 13 residues.

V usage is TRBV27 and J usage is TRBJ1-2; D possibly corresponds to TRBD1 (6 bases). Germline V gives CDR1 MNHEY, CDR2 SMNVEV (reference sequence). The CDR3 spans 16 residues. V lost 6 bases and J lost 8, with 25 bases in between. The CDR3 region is CASSDLGSGGAGGYTF. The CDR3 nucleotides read TGTGCCAGCAGCGACCTCGGGTCGGGGGGCGCGGGAGGCTACACCTTC.

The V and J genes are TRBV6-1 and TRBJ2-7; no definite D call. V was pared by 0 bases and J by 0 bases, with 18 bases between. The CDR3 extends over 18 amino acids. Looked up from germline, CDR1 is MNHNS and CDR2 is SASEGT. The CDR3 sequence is CASSEARYLDASSYEQYF. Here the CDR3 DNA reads TGTGCCAGCAGTGAAGCGCGGTATCTGGACGCTAGCTCCTACGAGCAGTACTTC.

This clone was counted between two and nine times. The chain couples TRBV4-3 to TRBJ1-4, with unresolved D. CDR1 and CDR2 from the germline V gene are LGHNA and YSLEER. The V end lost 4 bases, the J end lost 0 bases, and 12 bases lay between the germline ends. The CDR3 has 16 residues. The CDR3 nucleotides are TGCGCCAGCAGCCTCTTCCCCACCTCAACTAATGAAAAACTGTTTTTT. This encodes CASSLFPTSTNEKLFF.

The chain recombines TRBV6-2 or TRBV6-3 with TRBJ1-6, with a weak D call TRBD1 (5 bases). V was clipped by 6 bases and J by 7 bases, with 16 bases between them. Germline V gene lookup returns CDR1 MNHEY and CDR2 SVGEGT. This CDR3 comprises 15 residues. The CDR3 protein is CASSYTSGLNSPLHF. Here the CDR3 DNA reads TGTGCCAGCAGCTATACTTCGGGGCTAAATTCACCCCTCCACTTT.

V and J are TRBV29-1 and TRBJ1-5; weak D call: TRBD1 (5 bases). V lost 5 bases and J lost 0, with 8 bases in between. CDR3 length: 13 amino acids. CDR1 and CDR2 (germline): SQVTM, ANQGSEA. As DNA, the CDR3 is TGCAGCGTTCTTCAGGGTAGCAATCAGCCCCAGCATTTT. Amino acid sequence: CSVLQGSNQPQHF.

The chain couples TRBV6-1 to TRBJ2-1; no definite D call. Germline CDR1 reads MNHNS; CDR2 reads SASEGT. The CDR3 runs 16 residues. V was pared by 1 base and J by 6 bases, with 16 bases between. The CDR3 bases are TGTGCCAGCAGTGAAGTTCGAAATTTCATCGGCAATGAGCAGTTCTTC. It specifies CASSEVRNFIGNEQFF.

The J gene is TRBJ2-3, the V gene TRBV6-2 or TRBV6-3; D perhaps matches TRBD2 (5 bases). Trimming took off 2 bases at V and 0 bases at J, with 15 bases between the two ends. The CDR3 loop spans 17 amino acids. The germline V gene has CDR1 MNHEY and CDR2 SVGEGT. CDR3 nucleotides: TGTGCCAGCAGTTACCCGGACTTGCGGAGCAGCACAGATACGCAGTATTTT. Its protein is CASSYPDLRSSTDTQYF.

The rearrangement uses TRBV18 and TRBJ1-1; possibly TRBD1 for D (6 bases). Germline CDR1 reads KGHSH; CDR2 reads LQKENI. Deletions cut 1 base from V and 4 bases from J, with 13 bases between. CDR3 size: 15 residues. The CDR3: CASSPRLEGGTEAFF. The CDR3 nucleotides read TGTGCCAGCTCACCACGCCTCGAAGGGGGCACTGAAGCTTTCTTT.

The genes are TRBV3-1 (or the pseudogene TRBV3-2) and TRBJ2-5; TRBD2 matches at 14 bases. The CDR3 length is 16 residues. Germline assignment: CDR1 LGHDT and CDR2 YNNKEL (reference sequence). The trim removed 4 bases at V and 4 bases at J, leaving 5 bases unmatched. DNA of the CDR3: TGTGCCAGCAGCCGACGACTAGCGGGGGGGCGAGAGACCCAGTACTTC. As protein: CASSRRLAGGRETQYF.

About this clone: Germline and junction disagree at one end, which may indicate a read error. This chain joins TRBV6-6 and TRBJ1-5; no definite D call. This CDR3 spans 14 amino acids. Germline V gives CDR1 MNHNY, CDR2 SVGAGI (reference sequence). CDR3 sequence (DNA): TGTGCCAGCAGTGACTCGTATGGCAATCAGCCCCAGCATTTT. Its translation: CASSDSYGNQPQHF.

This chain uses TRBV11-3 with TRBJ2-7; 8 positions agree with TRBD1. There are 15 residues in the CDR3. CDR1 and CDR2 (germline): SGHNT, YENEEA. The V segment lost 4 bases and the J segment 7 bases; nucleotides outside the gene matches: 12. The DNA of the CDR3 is TGTGCCAGCAGCTCAGACAGGGGCAACTTTCAGGAGCAGTACTTC. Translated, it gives CASSSDRGNFQEQYF.

The CDR3 nucleotides are TGCGCCAGCAGGGTAACCGGGACTAATTACGAGCAGTACTTC. Amino acids: CASRVTGTNYEQYF. V gene TRBV5-1 combines with J gene TRBJ2-7; the match to TRBD2 covers 7 bases. V lost 5 bases and J lost 4; bases outside the gene matches: 9. The CDR3 is made up of 14 amino acids. CDR1 is SGHRS and CDR2 is YFSETQ in the germline V gene.

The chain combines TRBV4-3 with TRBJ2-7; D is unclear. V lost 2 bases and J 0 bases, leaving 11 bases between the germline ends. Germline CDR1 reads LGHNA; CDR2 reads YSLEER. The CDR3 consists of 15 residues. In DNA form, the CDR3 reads TGCGCCAGCAGCCAACAACTGACACCCTCCTACGAGCAGTACTTC. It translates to CASSQQLTPSYEQYF.

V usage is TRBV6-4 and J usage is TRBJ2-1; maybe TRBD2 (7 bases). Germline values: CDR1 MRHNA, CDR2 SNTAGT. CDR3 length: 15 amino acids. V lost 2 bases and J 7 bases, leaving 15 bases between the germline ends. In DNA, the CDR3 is TGTGCCAGCAGTGACCTGGCGGGGGCCGGTAATGAGCAGTTCTTC. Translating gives CASSDLAGAGNEQFF.